This passage covers 8 T cell receptor beta chains from one sample sequenced in a study of blood T cell repertoires in COVID-19. TCRdb's table, derived via immunoSEQ multiplex PCR, lists solely in-frame clones and lacks some. Among about 99,000 clones, 88% were seen once, and the ten largest hold approximately 3.7%. Material: peripheral blood. These receptors came from a human donor in a cohort sampled during active COVID-19.

The genes are TRBV5-5 and TRBJ2-2; D perhaps matches TRBD1 (6 bases). The CDR3 is made up of 17 amino acids. Germline V gene sequence: CDR1 SGHKS, CDR2 YYEKEE (reference sequence). Between the trimmed V and J ends, which lost 6 bases and 6 bases, there was a span of 24 bases. CDR3 sequence (DNA): TGTGCCAGCACCTCTGGTCCCCGGGACATGTCAGCCGGGGAGCTGTTTTTT. It translates to CASTSGPRDMSAGELFF.

The V call is TRBV2, the J call TRBJ1-3; no reliable D call. Looked up from germline, CDR1 is SNHLY and CDR2 is FYNNEI. This CDR3 is 14 amino acids long. V lost 6 bases, J lost 1 base, and 10 bases lay in between. The CDR3 coding sequence is TGTGCCAGCAGGATGGGAGGTTCTGGAAACACCATATATTTT. Amino acids: CASRMGGSGNTIYF.

V and J are TRBV5-6 and TRBJ1-2; the D gene is possibly TRBD1 (5 bases). CDR1 and CDR2 (germline): SGHDT, YYEEEE. There are 17 residues in the CDR3. With 8 bases removed from V and 5 bases from J, the gap between germline ends came to 28 bases. CDR3 sequence: CASSLELGLRGGYGYTF. CDR3 coding DNA: TGTGCCAGTTCGCTCGAGCTTGGTCTTCGCGGGGGTTATGGCTACACCTTC.

This chain joins TRBV18 and TRBJ1-1; 8 nucleotides agree with TRBD1. CDR3 length equals 18 residues. With 1 base clipped from V and 0 bases from J, the junction kept 10 bases outside the gene matches. CDR1 and CDR2 (germline): KGHSH, LQKENI. The chain's CDR3 is CASSPQTGARAMNTEAFF. CDR3 nucleotides: TGTGCCAGCTCACCACAGACAGGGGCTCGGGCCATGAACACTGAAGCTTTCTTT.

This chain links TRBV7-2 with TRBJ2-5; TRBD2 might be the D (5 bases). This CDR3 has 12 residues. CDR1 and CDR2 (germline): SGHTA, FQGNSA. V lost 5 bases and J lost 5, with 9 bases in between. The CDR3 DNA is TGTGCCAGCAGCGAGGGTGGGGAGACCCAGTACTTC. This codes for CASSEGGETQYF.

The chain is built from TRBV30 and TRBJ2-1; a weak D match, TRBD1 (6 bases). The CDR3 totals 12 residues. Per germline, CDR1 GTSNPN and CDR2 SVGIG (reference sequence). Trimming left V 1 base short and J 12 bases short, with 13 bases between. DNA for the CDR3: TGTGCCTGGAGTGGGGGGCCGCCGGGGCAGTTCTTC. This encodes CAWSGGPPGQFF.

The chain combines TRBV18 with TRBJ1-5, with TRBD1 matching over 8 bases. V trimming: 4 bases; J trimming: 3 bases; junction bases outside the gene matches: 2. The CDR3 runs 14 residues. Germline CDR1 reads KGHSH; CDR2 reads LQKENI. For the CDR3, the DNA is TGTGCCAGCTCACGGACAGGGTTCAATCAGCCCCAGCATTTT. It encodes CASSRTGFNQPQHF. Combining the CDR3 with reference TRBV18 and TRBJ1-5 gives the whole variable domain NAGVMQNPRHLVRRRGQEARLRCSPMKGHSHVYWYRQLPEEGLKFMVYLQKENIIDESGMPKERFSAEFPKEGPSILRIQQVVRGDSAAYFCASSRTGFNQPQHFGDGTRLSIL.

The V and J genes are TRBV7-2 and TRBJ2-7, with TRBD1 matching 10 bases. Germline values: CDR1 SGHTA, CDR2 FQGNSA. The CDR3 spans 14 residues. Trimming at V came to 5 bases and at J to 2 bases, leaving 3 bases not matched to a gene. CDR3 sequence: CASSVDRGPYEQYF. CDR3 DNA: TGTGCCAGCAGCGTTGACAGGGGGCCCTACGAGCAGTACTTC.